This TCR beta chain is from a study of shared clonotypes between healthy human individuals. The wider study: Each donor's CD8 memory used one plate, CD8 naive two, each CD4 subset three. The study's findings and limits: Depth of sequencing was expected to influence donor clonotype sharing.

There are 13 residues in the CDR3. Germline V CDR1 and CDR2: MNHEY, SVGAGI. Trimming took off 6 bases at V and 2 bases at J, with 11 bases between the two ends. A word on this clone: Its antigen is unidentified.

Each sorted subset replicate got 200 ng genomic DNA, tens of thousands of genomes. The method was immunoSEQ multiplex PCR; TCRdb's version includes in-frame clones alone and lacks a portion of them. This table holds 1 million to 1.3 million clones, 70% to 80% found once. The source is a man in his late teens or twenties in good health. Some clones in this sample may be carry-over from other donors' samples. The rearrangement joins TRBV6-5 to TRBJ2-7, with D perhaps given as TRBD1 or TRBD2 (5 bases each). The sample taken for sequencing was memory CD4+ T cells from PBMCs. Subset in this sample: CD45RA-negative fraction. The CDR3, as DNA: TGTGCCAGCAGGGGGGTGAAGACCTACGAGCAGTACTTC. Translation: CASRGVKTYEQYF.